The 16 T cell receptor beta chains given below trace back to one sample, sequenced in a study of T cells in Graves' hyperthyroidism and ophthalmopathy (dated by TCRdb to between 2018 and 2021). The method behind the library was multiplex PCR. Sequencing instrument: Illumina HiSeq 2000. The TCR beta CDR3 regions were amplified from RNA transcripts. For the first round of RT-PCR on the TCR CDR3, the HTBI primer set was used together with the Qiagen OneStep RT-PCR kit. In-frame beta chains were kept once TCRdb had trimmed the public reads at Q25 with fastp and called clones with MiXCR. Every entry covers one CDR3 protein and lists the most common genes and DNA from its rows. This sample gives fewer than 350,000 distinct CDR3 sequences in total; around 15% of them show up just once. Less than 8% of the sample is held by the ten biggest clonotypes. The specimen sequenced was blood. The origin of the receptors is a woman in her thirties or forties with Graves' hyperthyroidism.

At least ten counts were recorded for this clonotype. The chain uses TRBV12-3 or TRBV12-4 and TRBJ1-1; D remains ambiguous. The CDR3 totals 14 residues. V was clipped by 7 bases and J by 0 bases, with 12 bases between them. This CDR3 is CASTSDLMNTEAFF. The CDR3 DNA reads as TGTGCCAGCACCAGCGACCTCATGAACACTGAAGCTTTCTTT.

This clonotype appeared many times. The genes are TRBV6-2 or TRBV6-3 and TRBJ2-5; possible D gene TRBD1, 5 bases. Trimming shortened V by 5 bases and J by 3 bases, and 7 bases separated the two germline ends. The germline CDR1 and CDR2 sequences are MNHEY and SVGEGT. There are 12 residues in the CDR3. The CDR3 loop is CASSPTEETQYF. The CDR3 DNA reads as TGTGCCAGCAGTCCGACAGAAGAGACCCAGTACTTC.

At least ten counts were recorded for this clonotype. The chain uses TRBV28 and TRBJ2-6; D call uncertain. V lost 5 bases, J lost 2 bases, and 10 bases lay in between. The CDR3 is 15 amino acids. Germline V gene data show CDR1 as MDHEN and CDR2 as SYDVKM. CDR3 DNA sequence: TGTGCCAGCAGTAAACTACCAACTGGGGCCAACGTCCTGACTTTC. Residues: CASSKLPTGANVLTF.

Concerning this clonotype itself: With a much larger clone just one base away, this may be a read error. CDR3 in amino acids: CAGSLGPNQPQHF. The CDR3, as DNA: TGTGCCGGCAGCTTAGGACCGAATCAGCCCCAGCATTTT. The gene calls are TRBV11-2 and TRBJ1-5; D call uncertain. This CDR3 contains 13 residues. Per germline, CDR1 SGHAT and CDR2 FQNNGV.

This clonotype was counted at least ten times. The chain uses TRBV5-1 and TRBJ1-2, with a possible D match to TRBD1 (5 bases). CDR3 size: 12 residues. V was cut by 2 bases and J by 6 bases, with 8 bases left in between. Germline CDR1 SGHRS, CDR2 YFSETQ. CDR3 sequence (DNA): TGCGCCAGCAGCTTTGGGGGGGATGGCTACACCTTC. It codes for CASSFGGDGYTF.

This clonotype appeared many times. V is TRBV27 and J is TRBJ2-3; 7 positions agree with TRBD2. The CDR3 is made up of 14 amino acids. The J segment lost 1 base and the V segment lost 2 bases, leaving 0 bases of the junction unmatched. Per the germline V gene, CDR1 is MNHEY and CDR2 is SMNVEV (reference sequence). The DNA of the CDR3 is TGTGCCAGCAGTTTACTAGCGGGCACAGATACGCAGTATTTT. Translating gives CASSLLAGTDTQYF.

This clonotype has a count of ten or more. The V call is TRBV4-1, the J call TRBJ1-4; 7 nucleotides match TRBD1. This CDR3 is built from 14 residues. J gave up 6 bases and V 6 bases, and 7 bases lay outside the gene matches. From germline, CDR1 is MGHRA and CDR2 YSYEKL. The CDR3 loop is CASSSGTVDEKLFF. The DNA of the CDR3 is TGCGCCAGCAGTTCCGGGACAGTGGATGAAAAACTGTTTTTT.

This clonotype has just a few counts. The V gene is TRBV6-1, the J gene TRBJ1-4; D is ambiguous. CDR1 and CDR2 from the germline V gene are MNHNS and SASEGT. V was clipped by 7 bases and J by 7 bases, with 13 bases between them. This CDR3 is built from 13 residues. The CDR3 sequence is CASILRYSEKLFF. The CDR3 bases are TGTGCCAGCATCCTAAGATACAGTGAAAAACTGTTTTTT.

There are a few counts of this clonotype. In DNA form, the CDR3 reads TGCAGCGTTTCCTCAACAGCCTACGAGCAGTACTTC. Residues: CSVSSTAYEQYF. The gene calls are TRBV29-1 and TRBJ2-7; D is undetermined. Germline CDR1 reads SQVTM; CDR2 reads ANQGSEA. The V gene lost 5 bases and the J gene lost 2 bases, with 10 bases spanning the gap. CDR3 length: 12 amino acids.

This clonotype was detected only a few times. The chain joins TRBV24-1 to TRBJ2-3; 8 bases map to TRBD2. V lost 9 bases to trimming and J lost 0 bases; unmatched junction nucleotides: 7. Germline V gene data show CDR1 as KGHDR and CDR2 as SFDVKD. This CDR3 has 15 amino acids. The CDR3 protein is CATEAGEPSTDTQYF. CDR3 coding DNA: TGTGCCACCGAAGCGGGAGAGCCAAGCACAGATACGCAGTATTTT.

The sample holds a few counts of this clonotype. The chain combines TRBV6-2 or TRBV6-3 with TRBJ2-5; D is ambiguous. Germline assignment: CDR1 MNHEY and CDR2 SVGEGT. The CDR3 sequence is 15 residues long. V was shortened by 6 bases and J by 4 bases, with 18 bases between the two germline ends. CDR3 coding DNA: TGTGCCAGCAGCCCTAGGTGGCAGGACCGAGAGACCCAGTACTTC. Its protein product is CASSPRWQDRETQYF.

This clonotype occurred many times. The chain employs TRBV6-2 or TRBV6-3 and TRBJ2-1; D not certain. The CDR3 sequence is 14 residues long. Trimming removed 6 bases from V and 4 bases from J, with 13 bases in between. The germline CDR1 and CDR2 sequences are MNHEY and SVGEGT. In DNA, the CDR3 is TGTGCCAGCAGCGGACGTCCTGATTACAATGAGCAGTTCTTC. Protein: CASSGRPDYNEQFF.

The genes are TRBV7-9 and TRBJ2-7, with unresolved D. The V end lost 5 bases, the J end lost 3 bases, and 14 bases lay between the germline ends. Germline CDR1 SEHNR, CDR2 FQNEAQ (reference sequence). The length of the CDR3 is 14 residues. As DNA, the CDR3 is TGTGCCAGCAGCCATGGCCTAGTAGGCTACGAGCAGTACTTC. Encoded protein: CASSHGLVGYEQYF.

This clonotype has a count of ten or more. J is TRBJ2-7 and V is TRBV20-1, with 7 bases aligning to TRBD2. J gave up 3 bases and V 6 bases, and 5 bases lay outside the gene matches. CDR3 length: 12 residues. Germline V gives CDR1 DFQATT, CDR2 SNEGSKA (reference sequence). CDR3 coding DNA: TGCAGTGCAGCCGGACTAGTCTACGAGCAGTACTTC. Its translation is CSAAGLVYEQYF.

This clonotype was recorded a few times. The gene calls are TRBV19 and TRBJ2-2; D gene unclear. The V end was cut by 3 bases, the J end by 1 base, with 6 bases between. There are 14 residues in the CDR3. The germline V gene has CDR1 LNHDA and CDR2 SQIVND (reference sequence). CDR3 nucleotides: TGTGCCAGTAGTATGGGTGGGAACACCGGGGAGCTGTTTTTT. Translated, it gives CASSMGGNTGELFF. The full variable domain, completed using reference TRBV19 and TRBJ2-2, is DGGITQSPKYLFRKEGQNVTLSCEQNLNHDAMYWYRQDPGQGLRLIYYSQIVNDFQKGDIAEGYSVSREKKESFPLTVTSAQKNPTAFYLCASSMGGNTGELFFGEGSRLTVL.

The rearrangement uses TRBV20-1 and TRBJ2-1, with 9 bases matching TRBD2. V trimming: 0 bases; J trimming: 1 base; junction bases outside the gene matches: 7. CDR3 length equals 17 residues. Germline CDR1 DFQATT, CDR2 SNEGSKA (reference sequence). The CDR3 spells CSARDGSSGRSYNEQFF. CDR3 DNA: TGCAGTGCTAGAGATGGGAGTAGCGGGAGATCCTACAATGAGCAGTTCTTC.